This T cell receptor beta chain emerged from a study of cytomegalovirus exposure and HLA in healthy donors. Of note for this clone: The target antigen is unknown. Other DNA sequences in the sample encode the same CDR3.

Between the trimmed V and J ends, which lost 0 bases and 2 bases, there was a span of 11 bases. Germline CDR1 and CDR2: SGHRS and YFSETQ. CDR3 size: 16 residues. Findings and limits, study-wide: In an earlier analysis, most TCR beta V segments were productive about 87% or about 30% of the time. V- and J-gene trimming of TCR beta was linked (in a later analysis) to a missense DCLRE1C variant.

PCR involved 60 Vbeta and 13 Jbeta primers. Profiled with immunoSEQ multiplex PCR; TCRdb holds only in-frame clones, not every one. The data show roughly 140,000 clones, approximately 80% seen once. The receptor was isolated from a man under 40 in good health and CMV-seropositive. The sequencing sample was made of PBMCs. The rearrangement uses TRBV5-1 and TRBJ2-2; no reliable D call. CDR3 region: CASSLVQRGNTGELFF. The CDR3, as DNA: TGCGCCAGCAGCTTGGTTCAAAGAGGCAACACCGGGGAGCTGTTTTTT.